This is a list of T cell receptor beta chains from one sample in a study of blood T cell repertoires in COVID-19. The repertoire was sequenced with immunoSEQ multiplex PCR; TCRdb's copy has only in-frame clones and lacks some. The sample carries roughly 410,000 clones, around 89% recorded once. Sequencing used peripheral blood. The receptors derive from a woman in her 40s with COVID-19, enrolled during active disease. Each CDR3 is given with its conserved first and last residue. Each record gives: CDR3 protein, CDR3 DNA, V gene, D gene, clone size, J gene. D genes are given only for firm matches. Size is omitted from some rows. Given values are once, few, many or a class for expanded clones.

CASSNNRVEYGYTF | TGCGCCAGCAGCAACAACAGGGTGGAATATGGCTACACCTTC | TRBV5-1 | - | - | TRBJ1-2
CASSLVTYNEQFF | TGTGCCAGCAGTTTGGTTACTTACAATGAGCAGTTCTTC | TRBV27 | - | once | TRBJ2-1
CASSETNTGELFF | TGTGCCAGCAGTGAGACAAACACCGGGGAGCTGTTTTTT | TRBV6-4 | - | - | TRBJ2-2
CASSLGRTGYNEKLFF | TGTGCCAGCAGCTTAGGGAGGACAGGGTATAATGAAAAACTGTTTTTT | TRBV11-2 | TRBD1 | - | TRBJ1-4
CASSFDRGGNQPQHF | TGTGCCAGCAGCTTCGACAGGGGTGGCAATCAGCCCCAGCATTTT | TRBV7-2 | TRBD1 | - | TRBJ1-5
CASRAGKPGQYF | TGTGCCAGCAGAGCGGGAAAGCCGGGGCAGTATTTT | TRBV2 | TRBD2 | - | TRBJ2-3
CASSQEDRVSEKLFF | TGCGCCAGCAGCCAAGAGGACAGGGTCAGTGAAAAACTGTTTTTT | TRBV4-3 | TRBD1 | - | TRBJ1-4
CASSSGQGSYNEQFF | TGTGCCAGCAGTTCGGGACAGGGGTCCTACAATGAGCAGTTCTTC | TRBV27 | TRBD1 | - | TRBJ2-1
CASSDKGGDEQYF | TGCGCCAGCAGCGACAAAGGGGGGGACGAGCAGTACTTC | TRBV5-1 | - | - | TRBJ2-7
CASSLAGGQGNTQYF | TGTGCCAGCAGCTTAGCGGGGGGTCAGGGCAATACGCAGTATTTT | TRBV7-2 | - | - | TRBJ2-3
CASSQQGLETQYF | TGTGCCAGCAGCCAACAGGGGTTAGAGACCCAGTACTTC | TRBV11-3 | TRBD1 | - | TRBJ2-5
CASSTGQTYEQYF | TGCGCCAGCAGCACGGGACAGACCTACGAGCAGTACTTC | TRBV5-1 | TRBD1 | - | TRBJ2-7
CASGLVNLGTSGVEAKNIQYF | TGTGCTAGTGGTTTGGTAAATCTGGGGACTAGCGGGGTGGAAGCCAAAAACATTCAGTACTTC | TRBV12-5 | TRBD2 | - | TRBJ2-4
CASSLLTLSYNEQFF | TGTGCCAGCAGCTTATTGACTCTCTCCTACAATGAGCAGTTCTTC | TRBV11-2 | - | - | TRBJ2-1
CASSQVGGSGYEQYF | TGCGCCAGCAGCCAAGTCGGGGGTAGTGGCTACGAGCAGTACTTC | TRBV4-1 | - | - | TRBJ2-7
CASSSGQDWETQYF | TGTGCCAGCAGCTCTGGACAGGATTGGGAGACCCAGTACTTC | TRBV7-9 | TRBD1 | - | TRBJ2-5
CASSFPGGSSYNSPLHF | TGTGCCAGCAGTTTCCCCGGGGGGAGCTCCTATAATTCACCCCTCCACTTT | TRBV28 | - | - | TRBJ1-6
CASSLGHSGGTNYGYTF | TGTGCCAGCAGCTTGGGCCACTCGGGAGGCACTAACTATGGCTACACCTTC | TRBV11-2 | - | - | TRBJ1-2
CAINGGPEAFF | TGCGCAATCAACGGAGGGCCTGAAGCTTTCTTT | TRBV5-1 | - | - | TRBJ1-1
CASSPGGSGNTIYF | TGTGCCAGCAGCCCAGGGGGCAGTGGAAACACCATATATTTT | TRBV6-2/TRBV6-3 | TRBD1 | - | TRBJ1-3
CASSLGAGGNWKAFF | TGTGCCAGCAGCTTAGGGGCAGGGGGAAATTGGAAAGCTTTCTTT | TRBV7-9 | TRBD1 | few | TRBJ1-1
CASSYDRTSGSRVRNEQFF | TGTGCCAGCAGTTACGATAGGACTAGCGGGAGTAGGGTACGGAATGAGCAGTTCTTC | TRBV6-2/TRBV6-3 | TRBD2 | - | TRBJ2-1
CASSGRDRASYEQYF | TGTGCCAGCAGCGGCCGGGACAGGGCCTCCTACGAGCAGTACTTC | TRBV7-9 | TRBD1 | - | TRBJ2-7
CASQGDKLNTEAFF | TGTGCCAGCCAAGGGGACAAATTGAACACTGAAGCTTTCTTT | TRBV6-6 | - | - | TRBJ1-1
CASSLTADGTYYGYTF | TGTGCCAGCAGTTTAACGGCAGACGGGACTTACTATGGCTACACCTTC | TRBV28 | - | few | TRBJ1-2
CSAGPGLGELFF | TGCAGCGCAGGGCCAGGGCTAGGGGAGCTGTTTTTT | TRBV29-1 | - | - | TRBJ2-2
CASSEAASLQPQHF | TGTGCCAGCAGTGAAGCGGCCAGTCTGCAGCCCCAGCATTTT | TRBV6-1 | - | once | TRBJ1-5
CASTIAGGETQYF | TGTGCCAGCACAATCGCCGGGGGAGAGACCCAGTACTTC | TRBV25-1 | - | - | TRBJ2-5
CASSSDRAADTEAFF | TGTGCCAGCAGTTCGGACAGGGCGGCGGACACTGAAGCTTTCTTT | TRBV6-5 | TRBD1 | - | TRBJ1-1
CASSRIQGSGYTF | TGTGCCAGCAGTCGAATACAGGGTTCTGGCTACACCTTC | TRBV28 | - | - | TRBJ1-2
CASSSDSPRYNEQFF | TGTGCCAGCAGTTCAGACTCACCACGATACAATGAGCAGTTCTTC | TRBV27 | - | - | TRBJ2-1
CASSQKDSSNTGELFF | TGTGCCAGCAGCCAAAAGGACAGCTCGAACACCGGGGAGCTGTTTTTT | TRBV5-4 | - | - | TRBJ2-2
CASSQGQSYGYTF | TGTGCCAGCAGCCAAGGTCAGTCATATGGCTACACCTTC | TRBV14 | - | few | TRBJ1-2
CASSPPGQGADGYTF | TGTGCCAGCTCACCACCTGGACAGGGGGCAGATGGCTACACCTTC | TRBV18 | TRBD1 | few | TRBJ1-2
CATHSTGQKPYAGNTIYF | TGTGCCACCCACTCGACGGGACAGAAGCCTTATGCTGGAAACACCATATATTTT | TRBV2 | TRBD1 | - | TRBJ1-3
CASSAAPGQGAWGYTF | TGTGCCAGCAGCGCCGCTCCGGGACAGGGGGCTTGGGGCTACACCTTC | TRBV9 | TRBD1 | - | TRBJ1-2
CASSLGRGTDTQYF | TGTGCCAGCTCCCTTGGGCGGGGAACAGATACGCAGTATTTT | TRBV18 | - | - | TRBJ2-3
CASTSPSEKLFF | TGTGCCAGCACCTCTCCCTCTGAAAAACTGTTTTTT | TRBV7-2 | - | - | TRBJ1-4
CATLAGVLVDEQFF | TGTGCCACTCTGGCAGGGGTCCTGGTCGATGAGCAGTTCTTC | TRBV10-3 | - | - | TRBJ2-1
CASSQGTGTNSPLHF | TGTGCCAGCAGCCAAGGCACAGGGACTAATTCACCCCTCCACTTT | TRBV3-1/TRBV3-2 | - | once | TRBJ1-6
CASSIPQGGEGYGYTF | TGTGCCAGCAGCATCCCCCAAGGAGGGGAGGGCTATGGCTACACCTTC | TRBV5-4 | - | - | TRBJ1-2